The source of this TCR beta chain is a study of blood T cell repertoires in COVID-19. Turning to the study itself: Researchers got acute and convalescent COVID-19 samples from the United States, Italy and Spain. T cells, B-cell-depleted T cells, or PBMCs provided the cDNA or gDNA that served as material.

This clone was detected only once. Per germline, CDR1 MDHEN and CDR2 SYDVKM. The CDR3 totals 18 residues. Losses at the gene ends were 3 bases for V and 7 bases for J; bases not matched to a gene: 14. Original processing methods: From reference gene primer amplification, estimates of nucleated cell counts were derived. Sequenced by immunoSEQ multiplex PCR; TCRdb stores in-frame clones only, minus some. V and J calls and clone size come straight from that table; D and trimming were deduced from the DNA. The sample consists of around 140,000 clones, roughly 86% of them appearing once. This TCR came from a man between 65 and 85 years old with acute or convalescent COVID-19. V and J are TRBV28 and TRBJ1-5; TRBD1 matches 11 bases. Sample: peripheral blood. CDR3 sequence reads: CASSFLPSGTGGLQPQHF. The CDR3 DNA follows: TGTGCCAGCAGTTTCCTCCCATCCGGGACAGGGGGTTTACAGCCCCAGCATTTT.